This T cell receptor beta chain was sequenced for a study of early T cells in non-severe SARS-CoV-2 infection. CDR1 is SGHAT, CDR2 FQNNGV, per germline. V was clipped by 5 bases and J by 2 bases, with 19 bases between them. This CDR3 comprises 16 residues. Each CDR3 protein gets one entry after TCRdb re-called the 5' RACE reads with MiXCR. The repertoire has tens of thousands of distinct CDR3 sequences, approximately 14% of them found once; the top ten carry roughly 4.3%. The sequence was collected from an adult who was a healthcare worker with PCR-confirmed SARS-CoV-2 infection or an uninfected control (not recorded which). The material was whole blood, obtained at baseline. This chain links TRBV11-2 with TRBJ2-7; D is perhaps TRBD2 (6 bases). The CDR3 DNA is TGTGCCAGCAGCCAGACTATCGCGGGACCTCCCTACGAGCAGTACTTC. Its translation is CASSQTIAGPPYEQYF.